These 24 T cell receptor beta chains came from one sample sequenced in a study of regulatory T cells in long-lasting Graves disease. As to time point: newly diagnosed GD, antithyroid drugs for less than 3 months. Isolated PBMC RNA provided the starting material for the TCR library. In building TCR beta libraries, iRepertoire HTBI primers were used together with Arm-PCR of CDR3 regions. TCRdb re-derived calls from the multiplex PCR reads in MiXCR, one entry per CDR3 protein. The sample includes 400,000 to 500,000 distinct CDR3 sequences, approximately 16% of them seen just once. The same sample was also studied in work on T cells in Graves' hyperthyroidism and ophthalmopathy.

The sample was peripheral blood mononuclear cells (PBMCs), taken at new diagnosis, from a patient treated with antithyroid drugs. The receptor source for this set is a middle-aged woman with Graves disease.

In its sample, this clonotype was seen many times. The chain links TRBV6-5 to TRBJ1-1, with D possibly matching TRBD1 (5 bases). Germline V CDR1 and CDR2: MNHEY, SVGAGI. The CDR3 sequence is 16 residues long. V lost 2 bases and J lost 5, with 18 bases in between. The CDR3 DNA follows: TGTGCCAGCAGTTACCACACCTGGACACAAAGGACTGAAGCTTTCTTT. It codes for CASSYHTWTQRTEAFF.

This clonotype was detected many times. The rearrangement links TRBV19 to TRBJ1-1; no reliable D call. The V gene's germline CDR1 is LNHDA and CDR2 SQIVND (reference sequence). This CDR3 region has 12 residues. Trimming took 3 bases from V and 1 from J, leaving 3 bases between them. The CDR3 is CASSIQNTEAFF. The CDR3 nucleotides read TGTGCCAGTAGTATCCAGAACACTGAAGCTTTCTTT.

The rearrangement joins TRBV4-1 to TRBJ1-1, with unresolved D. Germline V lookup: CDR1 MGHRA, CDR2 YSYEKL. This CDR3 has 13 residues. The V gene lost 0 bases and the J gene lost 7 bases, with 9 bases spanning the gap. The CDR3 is CASSQEAGSEAFF. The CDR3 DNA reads TGCGCCAGCAGCCAAGAGGCGGGGAGTGAAGCTTTCTTT.

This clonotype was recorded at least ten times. CDR3 DNA: TGTGCCTGGGACGGACTAGCGGCAAGCACAGATACGCAGTATTTT. Its translation: CAWDGLAASTDTQYF. The rearrangement joins TRBV30 to TRBJ2-3; TRBD2 matches at 10 bases. Germline CDR1 is GTSNPN and CDR2 is SVGIG (reference sequence). V lost 5 bases, J lost 0 bases, and 5 bases stayed unmatched. CDR3 length: 15 residues.

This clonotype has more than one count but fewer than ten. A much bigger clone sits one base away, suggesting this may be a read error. The CDR3 spells CASSWGASGTQWSYEQYF. CDR3 nucleotides: TGCGCCAGCAGCTGGGGGGCTAGCGGGACCCAGTGGTCCTACGAGCAGTACTTC. The chain recombines TRBV5-1 with TRBJ2-7, with 9 bases lining up with TRBD2. The germline V gene has CDR1 SGHRS and CDR2 YFSETQ. V was pared by 3 bases and J by 1 base, with 14 bases of the junction left unmatched. The CDR3 is 18 amino acids.

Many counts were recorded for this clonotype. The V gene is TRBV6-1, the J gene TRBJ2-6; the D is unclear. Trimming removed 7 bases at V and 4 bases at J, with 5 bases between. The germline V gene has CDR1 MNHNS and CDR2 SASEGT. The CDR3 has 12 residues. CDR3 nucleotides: TGTGCCAGCACCCTCGGGGCCAACGTCCTGACTTTC. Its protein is CASTLGANVLTF.

CDR3: CASSEGTSGMSVEQFF. The CDR3 DNA follows: TGTGCCAGCAGCGAAGGGACTAGCGGGATGTCGGTTGAGCAGTTCTTC. The chain employs TRBV11-2 and TRBJ2-1; 13 positions match TRBD2. The CDR3 consists of 16 residues. V lost 5 bases to trimming and J lost 9 bases; unmatched junction nucleotides: 10. CDR1 SGHAT and CDR2 FQNNGV come from the germline V gene.

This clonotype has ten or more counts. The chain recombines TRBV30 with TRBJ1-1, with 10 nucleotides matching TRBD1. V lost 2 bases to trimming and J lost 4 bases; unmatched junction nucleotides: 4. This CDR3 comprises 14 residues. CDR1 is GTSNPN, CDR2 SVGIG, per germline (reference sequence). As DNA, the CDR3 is TGTGCCTGGAGTCCCAGACAGGGGGCCACTGAAGCTTTCTTT. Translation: CAWSPRQGATEAFF.

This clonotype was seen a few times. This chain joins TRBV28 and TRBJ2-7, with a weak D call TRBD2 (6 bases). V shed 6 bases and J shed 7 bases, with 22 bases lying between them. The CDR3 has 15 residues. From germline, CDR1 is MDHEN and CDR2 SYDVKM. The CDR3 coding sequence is TGTGCCAGCAGCCGATTCCGGGACTCCTTAAGGGAGCAGTACTTC. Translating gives CASSRFRDSLREQYF.

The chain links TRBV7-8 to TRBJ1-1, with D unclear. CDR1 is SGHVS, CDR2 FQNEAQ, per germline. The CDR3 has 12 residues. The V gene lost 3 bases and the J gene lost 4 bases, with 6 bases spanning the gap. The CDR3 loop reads CASSFRTTEAFF. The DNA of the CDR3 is TGTGCCAGCAGCTTTCGGACCACTGAAGCTTTCTTT.

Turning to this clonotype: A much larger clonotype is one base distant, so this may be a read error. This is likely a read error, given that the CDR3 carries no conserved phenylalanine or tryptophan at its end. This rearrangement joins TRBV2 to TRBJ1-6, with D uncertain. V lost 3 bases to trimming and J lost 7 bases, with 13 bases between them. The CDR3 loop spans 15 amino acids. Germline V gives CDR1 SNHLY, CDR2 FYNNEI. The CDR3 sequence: CASSDRASENSPLHL. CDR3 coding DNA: TGTGCCAGCAGTGATCGAGCGTCCGAAAATTCACCCCTCCACCTT.

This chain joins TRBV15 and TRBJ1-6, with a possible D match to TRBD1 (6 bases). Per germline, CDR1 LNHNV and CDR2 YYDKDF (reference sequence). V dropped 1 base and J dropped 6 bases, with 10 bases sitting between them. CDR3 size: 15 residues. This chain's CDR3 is CATSRGTDFNSPLHF. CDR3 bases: TGTGCCACCAGCAGAGGGACAGATTTTAATTCACCCCTCCACTTT.

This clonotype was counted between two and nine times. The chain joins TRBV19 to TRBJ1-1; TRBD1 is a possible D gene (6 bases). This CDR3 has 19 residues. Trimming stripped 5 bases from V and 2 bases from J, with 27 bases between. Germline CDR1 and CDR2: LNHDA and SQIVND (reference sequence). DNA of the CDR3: TGTGCCAGTAGTCCCTCACAGGGTGGGTACCGCGGGACAAACACTGAAGCTTTCTTT. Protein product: CASSPSQGGYRGTNTEAFF.

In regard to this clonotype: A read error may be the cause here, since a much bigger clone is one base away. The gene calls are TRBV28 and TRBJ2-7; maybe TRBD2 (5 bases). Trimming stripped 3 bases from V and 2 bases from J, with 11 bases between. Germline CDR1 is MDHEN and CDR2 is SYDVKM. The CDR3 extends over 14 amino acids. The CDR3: CASSFVTGTYEQYF. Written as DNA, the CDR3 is TGTGCCAGCAGTTTTGTAACGGGAACCTACGAGCAGTACTTC.

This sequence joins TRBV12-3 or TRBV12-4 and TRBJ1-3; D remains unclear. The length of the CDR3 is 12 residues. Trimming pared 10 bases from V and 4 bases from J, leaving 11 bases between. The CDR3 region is CATYTRGNTIYF. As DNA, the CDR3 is TGTGCCACCTATACCCGGGGAAACACCATATATTTT.

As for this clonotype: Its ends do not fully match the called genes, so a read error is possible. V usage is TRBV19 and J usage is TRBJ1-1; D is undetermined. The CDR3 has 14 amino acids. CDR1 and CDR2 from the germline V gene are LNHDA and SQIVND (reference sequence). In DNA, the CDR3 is TGTGCCAGTGGTATAGGAGGGTTGACCACTGAAGCTTTCTTT. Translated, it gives CASGIGGLTTEAFF.

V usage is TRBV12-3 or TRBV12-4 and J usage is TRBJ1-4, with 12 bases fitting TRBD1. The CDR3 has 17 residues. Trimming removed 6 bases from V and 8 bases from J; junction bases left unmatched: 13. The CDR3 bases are TGTGCCAGCAGCATCTCCGGGACAGGGGGCGCGAGGGAAAAACTGTTTTTT. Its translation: CASSISGTGGAREKLFF.

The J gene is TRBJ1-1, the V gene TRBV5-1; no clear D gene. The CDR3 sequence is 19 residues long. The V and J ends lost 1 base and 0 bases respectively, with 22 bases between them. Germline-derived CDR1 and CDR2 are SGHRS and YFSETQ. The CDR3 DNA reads TGCGCCAGCAGCTTGCCCGTTGCGTTTGAAGGGAGCCTGAACACTGAAGCTTTCTTT. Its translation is CASSLPVAFEGSLNTEAFF.

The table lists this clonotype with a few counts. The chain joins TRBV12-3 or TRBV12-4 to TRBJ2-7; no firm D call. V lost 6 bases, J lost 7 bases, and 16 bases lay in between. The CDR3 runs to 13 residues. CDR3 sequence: CASRLSSMGEQYF. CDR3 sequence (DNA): TGTGCCAGCAGACTAAGCTCTATGGGGGAGCAGTACTTC.

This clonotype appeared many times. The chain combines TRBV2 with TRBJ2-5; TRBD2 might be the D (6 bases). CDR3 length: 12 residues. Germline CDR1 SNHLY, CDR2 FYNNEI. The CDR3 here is CAGGDRGETQYF. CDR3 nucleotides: TGTGCGGGCGGGGACCGCGGGGAGACCCAGTACTTC.

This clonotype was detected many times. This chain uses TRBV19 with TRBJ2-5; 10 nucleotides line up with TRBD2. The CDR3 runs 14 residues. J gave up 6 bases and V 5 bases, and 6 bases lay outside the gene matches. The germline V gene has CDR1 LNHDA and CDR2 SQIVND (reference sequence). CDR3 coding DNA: TGTGCCAGTAGTGCCTCTAGCGGGAGTCAGACCCAGTACTTC. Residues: CASSASSGSQTQYF.

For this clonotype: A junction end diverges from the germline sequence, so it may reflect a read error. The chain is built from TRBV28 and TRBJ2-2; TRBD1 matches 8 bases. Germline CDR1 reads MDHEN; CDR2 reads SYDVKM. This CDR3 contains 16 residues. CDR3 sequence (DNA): TGTGCCAGCAGTTTGGTTCCAGGGGGCGGCACCGGGGAGCTGCTTTTT. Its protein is CASSLVPGGGTGELLF.

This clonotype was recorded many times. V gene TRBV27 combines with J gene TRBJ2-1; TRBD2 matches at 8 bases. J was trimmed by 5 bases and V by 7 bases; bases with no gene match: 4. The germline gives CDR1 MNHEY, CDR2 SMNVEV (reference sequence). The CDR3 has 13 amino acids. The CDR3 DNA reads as TGTGCCAGCACAGCGGGAGAAGACAATGAGCAGTTCTTC. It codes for CASTAGEDNEQFF.

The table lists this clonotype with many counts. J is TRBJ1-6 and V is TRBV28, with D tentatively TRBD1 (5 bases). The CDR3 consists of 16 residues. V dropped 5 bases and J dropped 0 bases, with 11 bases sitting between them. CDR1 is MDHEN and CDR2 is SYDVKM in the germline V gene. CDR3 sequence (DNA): TGTGCCAGCAGTGAGGGGTCAAGCTCCTATAATTCACCCCTCCACTTT. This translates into CASSEGSSSYNSPLHF.